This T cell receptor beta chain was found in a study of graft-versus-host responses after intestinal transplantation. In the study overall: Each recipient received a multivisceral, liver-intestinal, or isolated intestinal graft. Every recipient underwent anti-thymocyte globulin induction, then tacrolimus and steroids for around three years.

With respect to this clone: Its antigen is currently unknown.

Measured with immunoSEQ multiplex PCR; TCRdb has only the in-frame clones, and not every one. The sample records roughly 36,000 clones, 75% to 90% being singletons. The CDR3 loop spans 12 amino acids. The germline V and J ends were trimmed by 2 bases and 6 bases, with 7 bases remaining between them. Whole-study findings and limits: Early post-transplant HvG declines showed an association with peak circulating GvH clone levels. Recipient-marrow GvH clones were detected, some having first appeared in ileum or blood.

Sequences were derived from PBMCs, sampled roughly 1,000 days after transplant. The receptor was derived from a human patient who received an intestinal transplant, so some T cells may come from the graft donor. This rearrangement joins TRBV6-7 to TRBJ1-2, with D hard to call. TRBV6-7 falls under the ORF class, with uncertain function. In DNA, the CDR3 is TGTGCCAGCAGTTACCGCAGTGATGGCTACACCTTC. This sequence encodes CASSYRSDGYTF.